These 18 T cell receptor beta chains share one sample of origin, sequenced in a study of blood T cell repertoires in COVID-19. Assay: immunoSEQ multiplex PCR; the TCRdb copy retains only in-frame clones and omits some. The sample records tens of thousands of clones, around nine tenths being singletons. The sample was peripheral blood. All receptors come from a man aged 25 to 40 with acute or convalescent COVID-19.

This chain uses TRBV27 with TRBJ1-4; maybe TRBD1 (5 bases). The CDR3 is 14 amino acids. Trimming took off 3 bases at V and 7 bases at J, with 12 bases between the two ends. From germline, CDR1 is MNHEY and CDR2 SMNVEV (reference sequence). CDR3 in amino acids: CASSLGREGEKLFF. CDR3 coding DNA: TGTGCCAGCAGTTTGGGCAGGGAGGGTGAAAAACTGTTTTTT.

J is TRBJ2-1 and V is TRBV19, with TRBD1 matching over 10 bases. Germline loops: CDR1 LNHDA, CDR2 SQIVND (reference sequence). This CDR3 contains 15 residues. J was trimmed by 4 bases and V by 5 bases; bases with no gene match: 5. The CDR3 protein is CASSSPGQGYNEQFF. The DNA for the CDR3 is TGTGCCAGTAGTTCGCCGGGACAGGGGTACAATGAGCAGTTCTTC.

J is TRBJ2-6 and V is TRBV28; 7 bases align to TRBD1. Germline V gene lookup returns CDR1 MDHEN and CDR2 SYDVKM. The V gene end was trimmed by 10 bases and the J gene end by 0 bases; junction bases not matched to a gene: 6. The CDR3 has 15 residues. Here the CDR3 reads CAIQNRGSGANVLTF. CDR3 nucleotides: TGTGCCATCCAGAACAGGGGCTCTGGGGCCAACGTCCTGACTTTC. The full variable domain, with the rest looked up from reference TRBV28 and TRBJ2-6, is DVKVTQSSRYLVKRTGEKVFLECVQDMDHENMFWYRQDPGLGLRLIYFSYDVKMKEKGDIPEGYSVSREKKERFSLILESASTNQTSMYLCAIQNRGSGANVLTFGAGSRLTVL.

Comments on this clone: The junction departs from the called germline gene at one end, perhaps through a read error. This chain links TRBV6-1 with TRBJ2-7, with 8 bases aligning to TRBD1. The germline gives CDR1 MNHNS, CDR2 SASEGT. This CDR3 region has 15 residues. CDR3 protein: CASSEDRGKSYEQYF. CDR3 bases: TGTGCCAGCAGCGAAGACAGGGGTAAATCCTACGAGCAGTACTTC.

CDR3 residues: CASSRTRERGYNEQFF. CDR3 DNA: TGTGCCAGCTCTCGGACCCGGGAGCGGGGTTACAATGAGCAGTTCTTC. The chain carries TRBV7-3 and TRBJ2-1, with 7 bases fitting TRBD2. This CDR3 contains 16 residues. V was pared by 8 bases and J by 4 bases, with 14 bases of the junction left unmatched. The germline V gene has CDR1 SGHTA and CDR2 FQGTGA.

The gene calls are TRBV30 and TRBJ2-1; D perhaps matches TRBD1 (5 bases). This CDR3 has 16 amino acids. V was pared by 0 bases and J by 5 bases, with 17 bases between. Germline CDR1 reads GTSNPN; CDR2 reads SVGIG (reference sequence). The CDR3 sequence is CAWSVPARQRNNEQFF. In DNA, the CDR3 is TGTGCCTGGAGTGTACCGGCTAGACAGAGAAACAATGAGCAGTTCTTC.

V is TRBV5-4 and J is TRBJ2-3; the match to TRBD2 covers 8 bases. The CDR3 is made up of 15 amino acids. Trimming removed 3 bases from V and 4 bases from J; junction bases left unmatched: 7. Germline CDR1 is SGHNT and CDR2 is YYREEE (reference sequence). The CDR3 DNA follows: TGTGCCAGCAGCTATGTAGCGGGGAGGGCAGATACGCAGTATTTT. Its protein is CASSYVAGRADTQYF.

This chain uses TRBV2 with TRBJ2-4; a possible D gene is TRBD1 (5 bases). CDR1 is SNHLY, CDR2 FYNNEI, per germline. This CDR3 has 14 residues. The germline V and J ends were trimmed by 5 bases and 15 bases, with 23 bases remaining between them. The CDR3 nucleotides are TGTGCCAGCAGTCCTTCAGGGCTAATGTCCCCTTTGTACTTC. It codes for CASSPSGLMSPLYF. Using reference TRBV2 and TRBJ2-4 for the parts outside the CDR3, the full variable domain is EPEVTQTPSHQVTQMGQEVILRCVPISNHLYFYWYRQILGQKVEFLVSFYNNEISEKSEIFDDQFSVERPDGSNFTLKIRSTKLEDSAMYFCASSPSGLMSPLYFGAGTRLSVL.

The CDR3 reads CASSVDRGNQPQHF. In DNA, the CDR3 is TGTGCCAGTAGTGTGGACAGGGGTAATCAGCCCCAGCATTTT. V is TRBV19 and J is TRBJ1-5, with 9 positions matching TRBD1. The CDR3 contains 14 residues. Germline values: CDR1 LNHDA, CDR2 SQIVND (reference sequence). Trimming cost V 5 bases and J 4 bases; bases outside gene matches: 3.

The chain carries TRBV28 and TRBJ2-2, with D perhaps matching TRBD2 (7 bases). This CDR3 spans 15 amino acids. V lost 5 bases and J 6 bases, leaving 16 bases between the germline ends. The V gene's germline CDR1 is MDHEN and CDR2 SYDVKM. CDR3 nucleotides: TGTGCCAGCAGTCCCCCAGGGGCGGGGGCCGGGGAGCTGTTTTTT. It is translated as CASSPPGAGAGELFF.

This clone was detected once. The V gene is TRBV6-5, the J gene TRBJ1-3, with D perhaps TRBD1 (5 bases). Looked up from germline, CDR1 is MNHEY and CDR2 is SVGAGI. The CDR3 is 14 amino acids. V lost 6 bases, J lost 0 bases, and 9 bases lay in between. DNA of the CDR3: TGTGCCAGCAGGCAAGACAGCTCTGGAAACACCATATATTTT. Its translation is CASRQDSSGNTIYF.

The chain carries TRBV5-1 and TRBJ2-7; 9 bases are a match to TRBD1. CDR1 and CDR2 from the germline V gene are SGHRS and YFSETQ. The ends lost 3 bases at V and 2 bases at J; junction bases unmatched: 12. The CDR3 extends over 17 amino acids. CDR3 DNA: TGCGCCAGCAGCTGGCCTCGTCGGGACAGGGATACCTACGAGCAGTACTTC. Translating it yields CASSWPRRDRDTYEQYF.

This chain joins TRBV7-9 and TRBJ1-6; 8 bases agree with TRBD1. This CDR3 region has 16 residues. The germline V gene encodes CDR1 SEHNR and CDR2 FQNEAQ (reference sequence). The trim removed 0 bases at V and 8 bases at J, leaving 6 bases unmatched. The CDR3 nucleotides are TGTGCCAGCAGCTTAGCGAGTACAGGGGGGCATTCACCCCTCCACTTT. Translating it yields CASSLASTGGHSPLHF.

CDR3 nucleotide sequence: TGTGCCAGCAGCCACAGGGGAAGTTACGAGCAGTACTTC. This codes for CASSHRGSYEQYF. The chain uses TRBV7-9 and TRBJ2-7; 7 bases agree with TRBD1. CDR1 and CDR2 from the germline V gene are SEHNR and FQNEAQ (reference sequence). V shed 5 bases and J 4 bases; nucleotides not matched to a gene: 5. This CDR3 spans 13 amino acids.

The chain uses TRBV19 and TRBJ2-7; 7 bases map to TRBD1. The CDR3 length is 15 residues. V was clipped by 6 bases and J by 0 bases; unmatched bases: 8. Looked up from germline, CDR1 is LNHDA and CDR2 is SQIVND (reference sequence). CDR3 DNA sequence: TGTGCCAGTAGCAAGACAGGGTCAAGCTCCTACGAGCAGTACTTC. As protein: CASSKTGSSSYEQYF.

This rearrangement joins TRBV15 to TRBJ2-7, with 7 bases aligning to TRBD1. Germline-derived CDR1 and CDR2 are LNHNV and YYDKDF (reference sequence). The CDR3 totals 17 residues. Trimming removed 0 bases from V and 2 bases from J; junction bases left unmatched: 10. CDR3 sequence reads: CATSRERGLSFTYEQYF. Written as DNA, the CDR3 is TGTGCCACCAGCAGAGAGAGGGGGCTTAGTTTTACCTACGAGCAGTACTTC.

The V gene is TRBV30, the J gene TRBJ2-2, with 8 bases identical to TRBD1. V shed 4 bases, J shed 6 bases, and the junction held 10 bases outside the gene matches. The germline gives CDR1 GTSNPN, CDR2 SVGIG (reference sequence). This CDR3 region has 15 residues. The CDR3 DNA sequence: TGTGCCTGGATAGTTGGGACAGGAGGAGCCGGGGAGCTGTTTTTT. Translating gives CAWIVGTGGAGELFF. The full variable domain, completed using reference TRBV30 and TRBJ2-2, is SQTIHQWPATLVQPVGSPLSLECTVEGTSNPNLYWYRQAAGRGLQLLFYSVGIGQISSEVPQNLSASRPQDRQFILSSKKLLLSDSGFYLCAWIVGTGGAGELFFGEGSRLTVL.

V is TRBV7-3 and J is TRBJ2-5; TRBD2 aligns across 16 bases. The V gene's germline CDR1 is SGHTA and CDR2 FQGTGA. Trimming at V came to 5 bases and at J to 4 bases, leaving 7 bases not matched to a gene. The CDR3 loop spans 17 amino acids. CDR3 bases: TGTGCCAGCAGCCCTGGGACTAGCGGGAGGGCCGTAGAGACCCAGTACTTC. Translation gives CASSPGTSGRAVETQYF.